The clone carrying this T cell receptor (beta chain) was detected many times. This sample is drawn from a study of regulatory T cells in long-lasting Graves disease. Study-level background: Those with persistent Graves' disease had received antithyroid drugs for over 5 years with positive TSH receptor antibodies.

Arm-PCR with iRepertoire HTBI primers amplified the CDR3 regions for these TCR beta libraries. Authors' data handling: The samples yielded about 60 TRBV and around 13 TRBJ segments. TCRdb processed the multiplex PCR reads anew with MiXCR; each CDR3 protein has one entry. TCRdb's processing, not the study's, gives the V and J calls here. The sample lists 500,000 to 700,000 distinct CDR3 sequences, around 30% occurring once. The CDR3 runs 15 residues. Germline V lookup: CDR1 SGHAT, CDR2 FQNNGV. Unmatched junction bases numbered 8, after V lost 3 bases and J lost 5 bases. Time point specified: persistent/refractory GD, antithyroid drugs over 5 years with positive TRAb. RNA extracted from PBMCs served as the sequencing template.

Source: peripheral blood mononuclear cells (PBMCs), taken when the disease was refractory, from a patient treated with antithyroid drugs. J is TRBJ2-7 and V is TRBV11-2; TRBD1 matches 9 bases. The clonotype was recovered from a female donor with Graves disease. The CDR3 DNA reads as TGTGCCAGCAGCTTGGACACCACAGGGGGCCACGAGCAGTACTTC. Its protein is CASSLDTTGGHEQYF.